This TCR beta chain derives from a study of cytomegalovirus exposure and HLA in healthy donors (TCRdb year 2017). About the full investigation: In an earlier analysis of roughly 500 of the donors, under 300 Gb of sequence data and 100 million or so unique TCR beta sequences from about 179 million T cells were reported. A later analysis re-analyzed previously published TCR beta repertoires from approximately 700 donors and added high-resolution HLA genotyping to study TCR occurrence patterns. The later analysis used no new phenotypic data to find candidate immune exposures, relying instead on TCR beta sequences and their occurrence across donors. Typing coverage differed by locus: A, B, C, DRB1 and DQB1 were typed in about 620-640 donors, DQA1 in 522, DPA1 in over 600, and DPB1 in just under 480. An earlier analysis of around 640 of the donors used high-throughput TCR beta sequencing to judge whether each TCR beta V gene segment behaved as functional or pseudogenic. High-throughput TCR immunosequencing, statistical association of individual TCRs with disease status, and machine learning were combined to predict cytomegalovirus infection status. In addition to the first cohort of about 650 subjects, a separate validation cohort of under 150 different subjects was used. Among the 398 genotyped donors, about 83% belonged to the genetic ancestry cluster associated with self-reported Caucasian donors. The aim of the study was to test whether cataloging public T cell receptors could identify signatures of past pathogen exposure. Using immunosequencing, the study profiled T cell repertoires from approximately 700 subjects and related those repertoires to cytomegalovirus serostatus. Every repertoire in the discovery cohort had been generated on one and the same sequencing platform. Roughly five DR-DQ haplotypes were treated as single units for association and clustering because of strong linkage in the cohort. Both class I and class II loci were covered by HLA typing, at four-digit resolution. On average, over 200,000 unique TCR beta nucleotide sequences were sequenced per donor among 398 genotyped donors of the cohort, with approximately 18% of those sequences being non-productive. Donor age, sex, ethnicity and CMV serostatus were compiled alongside the repertoire data. Roughly 290 gigabases of sequencing data and about 92 million unique TCR sequences made up an early release that covered around 640 HLA-typed donors. In a later genetic analysis, genome-wide SNP genotypes for 398 of the 666 donors were used, and that subset was treated as a discovery cohort. Summary of the overall study and its limitations: While some public TCRs were present in many individuals, most TCR sequences turned up only very rarely across donors. A total of 150 to 200 TCR beta chains were listed by the study as associated with cytomegalovirus. In both the original and validation cohorts, the classifier was reported to diagnose cytomegalovirus status with high specificity and sensitivity. In an earlier analysis of about 540 of the donors, most TCR beta V segments were observed in productive rearrangements about 87% or about 30% of the time, broadly matching IMGT annotations. Most CMV-associated TCR beta chains appeared to be HLA-restricted in a later analysis, and the HLA associations seemed to be driven largely by CMV exposure. Several of the top co-occurrence clusters appeared to be linked to parvovirus B19, influenza, CMV and Epstein-Barr virus, according to a later analysis. The earlier analysis of some 540 of the donors excluded about 16 rarely observed V segments, including chromosome 9 orphons, because counts were too low. This cohort had only TCR beta chains sequenced, and the lack of alpha or paired-chain data limited which features could be detected. When HLA alleles, especially DR and DQ, strongly co-occurred, TCR associations were difficult to assign to individual alleles. Because HLA typing was missing for some donors at each locus, association tests included only the typed subset. A later analysis associated 16,951 TCR beta sequences with specific HLA alleles at a false discovery rate of 0.05. A later genetic analysis reported fewer N-insertions in productive TCRs among donors in an Asian-associated ancestry cluster than the roughly 670-donor mean. The authors suggested that the approach could potentially be extended to other disease states and immunological phenotypes. An association between a missense DCLRE1C variant and V-gene and J-gene trimming of TCR beta chains was found in a later genetic analysis and replicated in an independent cohort. A cluster of highly shared sequence variants was judged likely to be a technical artifact of the sequencing pipeline. The presence/absence analyses assumed that sequencing depth was roughly uniform across donors, and that assumption may not be true. Correlated functional status among segregating V segments might be attributable to linkage disequilibrium, but an unknown experimental factor could not be ruled out. A further reported finding was that TCR beta sequences accurately predicted the HLA-A and HLA-B alleles for most subjects in the first cohort. Compared with equally common non-associated chains, HLA-associated TCR beta chains in a later analysis were more clonally expanded and had lower generation probabilities. In vitro tests confirmed that a few of the cytomegalovirus-associated TCR beta chains recognize cytomegalovirus antigens. CMV serostatus was the only immune exposure information available for the cohort. In a later analysis, the rate of TCR association differed among HLA loci, with DRB1 alleles having the most associated TCRs and HLA-C alleles having the fewest. Some IMGT-functional V segments, including TRBV6-2 and TRBV6-3, could not be told apart with the 87-base-pair reads, so those segments were excluded.

Libraries were prepared through the immunoSEQ multiplex PCR assay. For the multiplex PCR, a mixture combining 60 forward primers for TCR Vbeta segments and 13 reverse primers for TCR Jbeta segments was used. Amplification of the CDR3 region of rearranged TCR beta genes was performed with a multiplex PCR assay on genomic DNA. On the Illumina HiSeq System, the amplified TCR beta libraries were sequenced as 87-base-pair reads. Turning to the authors' computational methods: In a later analysis, roughly 80 million unique TCR beta chains were counted across the roughly 610 repertoires, and approximately 9.9 million of these chains were shared by at least two donors. To remove PCR and sequencing errors, raw reads were error-corrected and collapsed into unique sequences using a nearest-neighbor algorithm that merged closely related sequences. To assign V, D and J gene segments, CDR3 sequences were aligned to IMGT reference sequences. Each retained sequence needed at least a six-nucleotide match to both a V gene segment and a J gene segment. Rearrangements were classified as productive when the CDR3 lacked stop codons and remained in frame with V and J, and all other rearrangements were classified as non-productive. Following IMGT convention, CDR3 was defined as the stretch from the second conserved V-encoded cysteine to the conserved J-encoded phenylalanine. The earlier analysis of about 590 of the donors excluded sequences that lacked an unambiguous match to a single V gene segment. An earlier analysis of under 750 of the donors called V segments functional above 56.7% productive rearrangements and segregating when the between-donor standard deviation exceeded 5%. A statistical classification framework was built for diagnosing cytomegalovirus status from the catalog of TCR beta chain sequences. V and J gene assignment, in a later analysis, came from comparing TCR nucleotide sequences with IMGT/GENE-DB human TR gene sequences. A later analysis assigned CDR3 sequences and most-parsimonious VDJ recombination scenarios with the TCRdist pipeline. In a later analysis, each TCR beta chain was defined by its CDR3 amino acid sequence together with its V-gene family, and reads lacking a unique V-gene family were excluded. A later analysis removed 592 highly shared, low-generation-probability nucleotide sequences to deal with suspected cross-contamination and a sequencing artifact. For each public chain, a later analysis derived a clonal expansion index from normalized ranks of inferred template counts within each repertoire. In a later analysis, generation probabilities were computed with a VDJ recombination model fitted to out-of-frame rearrangements, and the resulting probabilities were checked against IGoR. Hypergeometric tests were used in a later analysis to score TCR-TCR, TCR-HLA and TCR-CMV co-occurrence, with a repertoire-size bias correction applied to the TCR pairs. A later analysis estimated false discovery rates by permuting HLA or CMV assignments 20 times. A later analysis grouped co-occurring TCRs with DBSCAN, adding TCRdist sequence similarity when clustering within HLA-allele-positive subsets. Co-occurrence clustering excluded repertoires with fewer than 30,000 or more than 120,000 public chains, plus five with anomalous nucleotide sharing. TCRdb retrieved this table from immuneACCESS and kept in-frame rearrangements only. Not all clones are present; in checked studies, unresolved V genes account for under half, and no reason is known for the remainder. V, J and clone size were drawn from that table, and D and trimming were deduced from the DNA. The sample contains fewer than 200,000 clones, more than 70% of them found a single time. The ten largest clonotypes hold less than 2% of the sample.

For CDR1 and CDR2, the germline V gene lists LGHNA and YNFKEQ. The CDR3 has 15 amino acids, counting the end cysteine and phenylalanine. Only the CDR3 DNA is retained, 45 bases long and in frame from the first base. Trimming takes 4 bases from V and 1 base from J, and the germline ends sit 10 bases apart. As regards this clone: The antigen this receptor binds is unknown. No qualities accompany the bases; no much larger clone lies one base away.

The cohort comprised around 700 healthy bone marrow donors. At the time of sampling, every cohort member was nominally healthy, though immune exposures that went unrecorded were likely present. The donor tested CMV seronegative, placing the donor among the 352 seronegative members of the cohort. A peripheral blood sample was provided by each donor, and peripheral blood mononuclear cells were used for TCR beta sequencing. The Qiagen DNeasy Blood Extraction Kit was used to extract genomic DNA from the blood cell samples. The sequenced sample was PBMCs. The V and J genes are TRBV4-2 and TRBJ2-2; no confident D gene assignment can be made. The TCR was taken from a male donor in good health and CMV-seronegative. The CDR3 region has the sequence CASSPVAVNTGELFF. The DNA reads TGTGCCAGCAGCCCTGTGGCGGTGAACACCGGGGAGCTGTTTTTT.